This TCR beta chain was documented in a study of cytomegalovirus exposure and HLA in healthy donors. This clone was seen more than once but under ten times. The CDR3 spans 13 residues. V shed 1 base and J shed 5 bases, with 6 bases lying between them. Germline V gives CDR1 MNHNS, CDR2 SASEGT. Primers: 60 Vbeta forward and 13 Jbeta reverse. Here immunoSEQ multiplex PCR was the method, and the copy in TCRdb shows in-frame clones only, minus some. The sample lists fewer than 200,000 clones; around 68% were seen once. The chain joins TRBV6-1 to TRBJ1-5; D is unresolved. This sequence originates from a girl aged 5 to 17 in good health and CMV-seronegative. The sequenced sample consisted of PBMCs. The CDR3 protein is CASSEGRDQPQHF. Written as DNA, the CDR3 is TGTGCCAGCAGTGAAGGACGGGATCAGCCCCAGCATTTT.